The 5 T cell receptor beta chains below come from one sample, sequenced in a study of T cells in pancreatic ductal adenocarcinoma. The assay was immunoSEQ multiplex PCR, and TCRdb's table has in-frame clones only and misses some. In the table there are approximately 97,000 clones, about 95% of which are singletons. No neoadjuvant therapy was given to the selected pancreatic ductal adenocarcinoma patients before their surgery. The specimen sequenced was PBMCs. These receptors originate from a human donor with pancreatic ductal adenocarcinoma.

Here the CDR3 reads CASSSQGAFTEAFF. CDR3 in DNA: TGTGCCAGCAGCTCACAGGGGGCGTTCACTGAAGCTTTCTTT. The rearrangement links TRBV7-9 to TRBJ1-1; TRBD1 matches at 9 bases. The junction had 4 bases not matched to a gene; V was cut back by 4 bases and J by 4 bases. The CDR3 contains 14 residues. Per the germline V gene, CDR1 is SEHNR and CDR2 is FQNEAQ (reference sequence).

The J gene is TRBJ1-5, the V gene TRBV5-8; 7 nucleotides line up with TRBD1. This CDR3 is built from 16 residues. CDR1 SGHTS and CDR2 YDEGEE come from the germline V gene. V lost 4 bases, J lost 2 bases, and 9 bases stayed unmatched. CDR3 DNA sequence: TGTGCCAGCAGCCAACAGGGGTGGTTGGGCAATCAGCCCCAGCATTTT. Protein: CASSQQGWLGNQPQHF.

The gene calls are TRBV11-2 and TRBJ2-1; D might be TRBD2 (5 bases). Trimming took off 4 bases at V and 2 bases at J, with 18 bases between the two ends. The CDR3 contains 17 residues. The germline V gene has CDR1 SGHAT and CDR2 FQNNGV. The CDR3 bases are TGTGCCAGCAGCTCCATCCTAGGAGGATGGACCTACAATGAGCAGTTCTTC. It translates to CASSSILGGWTYNEQFF.

On this clone itself: One end of the junction is discordant with germline, which a read error may explain. The J gene is TRBJ2-7, the V gene TRBV2; 9 bases fit TRBD1. CDR3 length: 10 amino acids. Germline CDR1 reads SNHLY; CDR2 reads FYNNEI. CDR3: CASRGTGPTF. In DNA form, the CDR3 reads TGTGCCAGCAGAGGGACAGGGCCGACATTC.

The rearrangement uses TRBV5-1 and TRBJ2-7; tentatively, D is TRBD2 (6 bases). The CDR3 is made up of 16 amino acids. From germline, CDR1 is SGHRS and CDR2 YFSETQ. Trimming cost V 0 bases and J 2 bases, with 15 bases left between them. This CDR3 is CASSLAMGGGPYEQYF. CDR3 nucleotides: TGCGCCAGCAGCTTGGCCATGGGAGGAGGGCCCTACGAGCAGTACTTC.